This record concerns one T cell receptor beta chain sequence. This clonotype was found many times. This clone's antigen is unknown. The record has no base qualities; no much larger clone is one base away. The CDR3 starts with the cysteine, ends with the phenylalanine, and has 15 residues. The kept DNA is CDR3 alone, 45 bases in frame from the first base. CDR1 and CDR2 are read off the germline V gene (reference sequence) as LGHDT and YNNKEL. Trimming takes 4 bases off V and 3 bases off J; junction bases not matched to a gene: 7. This sample stems from a study of T cells in Graves' hyperthyroidism and ophthalmopathy (dated 2019 in TCRdb). About the investigation overall: Peripheral blood samples were taken at the time of initial diagnosis, prior to any treatment. TCR V-J signatures able to tell the groups apart were searched for in a discovery cohort of 100 patients, of whom more than 40 had Graves' ophthalmopathy and about 55 had stable Graves' hyperthyroidism. Whether ophthalmopathy could be predicted prospectively was tested in an independent validation cohort made up of 18 to 20 hyperthyroidism patients plus 17 patients who later progressed to ophthalmopathy. For training and testing, the roughly 100 patients in the discovery cohort were randomly divided in a 7:3 ratio. Thyroid tissue and blood T-cell repertoires from more than 5 Graves' hyperthyroidism patients were also compared in the study. After blood sampling, hyperthyroidism patients were treated with methimazole at a starting dose of 30 mg daily, and ophthalmopathy patients were treated with high-dose intravenous methylprednisolone. The paper describes TCR Vbeta CDR3 sequencing of 135 peripheral blood samples, made up of approximately 40 ophthalmopathy patients, 70 to 75 hyperthyroidism patients and roughly 17 progressor patients. General conclusions and limits of the study: Sample size was not statistically predetermined, and investigators were not blinded to group allocation. Most expanded thyroid clonotypes (frequency above 0.001) were also detected in blood, suggesting blood repertoires may reflect thyroid immune responses. During validation, the model predicted progression to ophthalmopathy a median of approximately 6.5 months ahead of onset, with around 70% sensitivity and around 73% specificity. A 13 V-J signature model separated ophthalmopathy from stable hyperthyroidism, with over 85% sensitivity and 81% to 83% specificity in cross-validation and 80%/75% in testing.

Stable Graves' hyperthyroidism was defined as the absence of progression to ophthalmopathy over 18 months of follow-up. The hyperthyroidism patients were between 18 and 65 years old and newly diagnosed, with a disease duration of less than 2 months. Any patient with an uncontrolled infection, another autoimmune disease, pregnancy or lactation was excluded. Diagnoses relied on clinical symptoms, serum thyroxine and TRAb, thyroid ultrasound and orbital computed tomography. PBMCs were isolated from 7.5 to 10 ml of fresh peripheral blood by Ficoll-Paque density gradient centrifugation. Total RNA was extracted with Trizol reagent, and quality was checked on an Agilent 2100 Bioanalyzer. The TCR beta CDR3 regions were amplified from the RNA transcripts. The TCR CDR3 was subjected to a first round of RT-PCR using the HTBI primer set and the Qiagen OneStep RT-PCR kit. The libraries were constructed in a second round of multiplex PCR and then size-selected and purified. Sequencing of the libraries was done on an Illumina HiSeq2000 using paired-end 100 bp reads. In the original analysis: SOAPnuke was used to process the raw data, removing reads that contained adapters or uncalled bases, had a mean Phred below 15, or lacked an exact match to the constant primer or identifier. High-quality paired reads were merged using COPE v1.2.5, and each unique nucleotide sequence was defined as a clonotype. MiTCR v1.1 was used to align the clonotypes against IMGT TRBV, TRBD and TRBJ reference segments. The analysis was restricted to V-J combinations with a frequency above 0.0001, which together covered 99.2% of the repertoires. The TCS score was defined as F50 (clonal expansion) divided by E x V (chaos), with BLOSUM62-based TCRdist calculated between CDR3 peptides within each V-J. Welch's t-statistics and random forest reduced 500 to 650 V-J features to 10 to 15, which were used in a naive Bayes classifier (R e1071). TCRdb reprocessed the public reads (quality trimming at Q25 with fastp, clone calling with MiXCR) and kept in-frame beta chains. CDR3 protein sequences are deduplicated, and each keeps its most common genes and DNA. The V and J calls shown here were made by TCRdb, not taken from the authors' results. This sample lists about 360,000 distinct CDR3 sequences; about 12% were detected once. The top ten clonotypes cover 9.2% of the sample.

Sequencing input: blood. The source is a woman under 30 with Graves' hyperthyroidism. The rearrangement combines TRBV3-1 with TRBJ2-7; 9 bases in between match TRBD2. The CDR3 protein sequence reads: CASSRNSGSDYEQYF. The base sequence is TGTGCCAGCAGCCGGAATAGCGGGAGTGACTACGAGCAGTACTTC.